The source of this TCR beta chain is a study of blood T cells in healthy people across ages. Using a J-beta primer mix together with a sample-barcoded 5' primer, a second PCR was run for roughly 6 to 12 cycles. TCRdb re-called the 5' RACE reads through MiXCR, storing one row per CDR3 protein. The sample carries about 750,000 distinct CDR3 sequences, about 48% recorded once. The sequencing sample was made of blood. This TCR was recovered from a man at least 80 years old in good health.

The CDR3, as DNA: TGTGCCAGCAGTTTCTTCCGGGTTGGTCCCTACAATGAGCAGTTCTTC. It codes for CASSFFRVGPYNEQFF. The chain uses TRBV27 and TRBJ2-1, with D uncertain. The CDR3 has 16 residues. Trimming removed 3 bases at V and 2 bases at J, with 14 bases between. Germline CDR1 and CDR2: MNHEY and SMNVEV (reference sequence).